The clone carrying this T cell receptor beta chain appeared a few times. What it binds is unknown. The source of the sample is a study of CD8 T cells in ankylosing spondylitis. Each TCR beta library was made by quantitative 5'-RACE that incorporated molecular barcodes. One entry per CDR3 protein, called by TCRdb with MiXCR from the 5' RACE reads. The top ten clones hold approximately 6.2% of a sample with about 540,000 distinct CDR3 sequences, roughly 13% of them seen once. General study points: With a CD8+ phenotype, disease-linked clones were relatively rare in peripheral blood. In the blood and synovial fluid of reactive arthritis, some motif variants had been previously reported. Reported data indicate significant enrichment of disease-linked clones within matched ankylosing spondylitis synovial fluid. Seemingly characteristic of ankylosing spondylitis blood was a TCR beta motif consisting of eight highly homologous variants.

Between the trimmed V and J ends, which lost 4 bases and 9 bases, there was a span of 16 bases. Germline CDR1 LGHDT, CDR2 YNNKEL (reference sequence). The CDR3 has 13 residues. This sequence was found in a male donor with ankylosing spondylitis. Sequenced input: blood, either unsorted or a sorted T cell fraction (not recorded which). The genes are TRBV3-1 and TRBJ2-7; weak D call: TRBD1 (6 bases). CDR3 sequence (DNA): TGTGCCAGCAGCCGTATGCCCCAGACAGGGCAGTACTTC. It translates to CASSRMPQTGQYF.